The 13 T cell receptor beta chains below all came from one sample that was sequenced in a study of blood T cell repertoires in COVID-19. Measured with immunoSEQ multiplex PCR; TCRdb has only the in-frame clones, and not every one. The repertoire includes about 70,000 clones, 80% of them detected once, and 18% sits in the top ten. The specimen was peripheral blood. These receptors were collected from a man in his 70s who had recovered from COVID-19.

The J gene is TRBJ1-1, the V gene TRBV5-6; the D gene is possibly TRBD1 (6 bases). CDR3 length equals 16 residues. Per the germline V gene, CDR1 is SGHDT and CDR2 is YYEEEE. Trimming stripped 0 bases from V and 4 bases from J, with 16 bases between. CDR3 nucleotides: TGTGCCAGCAGCTTGGTGGCAGGGGTGATTGGCACTGAAGCTTTCTTT. It specifies CASSLVAGVIGTEAFF.

The rearrangement joins TRBV19 to TRBJ2-7, with 7 bases that match TRBD1. The CDR3 spans 14 residues. Losses at the gene ends were 5 bases for V and 2 bases for J; bases not matched to a gene: 6. Germline V CDR1 and CDR2: LNHDA, SQIVND (reference sequence). The chain's CDR3 is CASSGDRDPYEQYF. CDR3 coding DNA: TGTGCCAGTAGTGGCGACAGGGACCCCTACGAGCAGTACTTC.

This clone was seen only a few times. The rearrangement uses TRBV2 and TRBJ2-2; D gene ambiguous. The ends were cut back, 10 bases at V and 6 bases at J, with 15 bases in the middle. From germline, CDR1 is SNHLY and CDR2 FYNNEI. This CDR3 has 13 amino acids. Here the CDR3 reads CATRPNMAGELFF. CDR3 sequence (DNA): TGTGCCACCAGACCCAACATGGCCGGGGAGCTGTTTTTT.

The J gene is TRBJ1-1, the V gene TRBV19; TRBD1 aligns across 7 bases. V was pared by 6 bases and J by 2 bases, with 3 bases of the junction left unmatched. In germline, CDR1 is LNHDA, CDR2 SQIVND (reference sequence). The CDR3 is 13 residues long. The chain's CDR3 is CASRGTANTEAFF. The CDR3 nucleotides read TGTGCCAGTAGAGGGACAGCCAACACTGAAGCTTTCTTT.

The chain links TRBV6-6 to TRBJ1-4; 7 bases are a match to TRBD1. CDR3 length equals 17 residues. The trim removed 5 bases at V and 3 bases at J, leaving 12 bases unmatched. Germline lookup yields CDR1 MNHNY and CDR2 SVGAGI (reference sequence). The chain's CDR3 is CASSPYRGRAPNEKLFF. The CDR3 coding sequence is TGTGCCAGCAGTCCCTACAGGGGACGGGCCCCTAATGAAAAACTGTTTTTT.

The rearrangement uses TRBV6-1 and TRBJ1-1; no definite D call. The germline gives CDR1 MNHNS, CDR2 SASEGT. CDR3 length: 15 residues. The V and J ends lost 3 bases and 0 bases respectively, with 11 bases between them. The chain's CDR3 is CASSERFIMNTEAFF. As DNA, the CDR3 is TGTGCCAGCAGTGAGAGATTTATCATGAACACTGAAGCTTTCTTT.

The chain combines TRBV4-2 with TRBJ1-6; D not resolved. The CDR3 runs 18 residues. The V end was cut by 0 bases, the J end by 1 base, with 13 bases between. The germline gives CDR1 LGHNA, CDR2 YNFKEQ. The CDR3 protein is CASSQDEGSRSYNSPLHF. CDR3 nucleotides: TGTGCCAGCAGCCAAGATGAAGGGAGTCGGTCCTATAATTCACCCCTCCACTTT.

The rearrangement links TRBV27 to TRBJ2-2, with D tentatively TRBD1 (7 bases). Germline CDR1 and CDR2: MNHEY and SMNVEV (reference sequence). This CDR3 contains 19 residues. The V end lost 8 bases, the J end lost 6 bases, and 31 bases lay between the germline ends. Here the CDR3 DNA reads TGTGCCAGCCGCCCAGTCGGCAGGGGGGAAAGGGTCGGTGCCGGGGAGCTGTTTTTT. It is translated as CASRPVGRGERVGAGELFF.

The J gene is TRBJ2-1, the V gene TRBV20-1; D is possibly TRBD1 (6 bases). Trimming took off 7 bases at V and 7 bases at J, with 8 bases between the two ends. There are 10 residues in the CDR3. Germline CDR1 is DFQATT and CDR2 is SNEGSKA (reference sequence). The CDR3 bases are TGCAGTGTTCAGGGGAATGAGCAGTTCTTC. Amino acid sequence: CSVQGNEQFF.

The chain has TRBV11-3 and TRBJ1-1; 7 positions agree with TRBD1. The CDR3 is 14 residues long. The ends lost 5 bases at V and 0 bases at J; junction bases unmatched: 3. Looked up from germline, CDR1 is SGHNT and CDR2 is YENEEA. The CDR3 DNA reads as TGTGCCAGCAGCGTAGGACAGGTGAACACTGAAGCTTTCTTT. Residues: CASSVGQVNTEAFF. Full variable domain (outside the CDR3, taken from reference TRBV11-3 and TRBJ1-1): EAGVVQSPRYKIIEKKQPVAFWCNPISGHNTLYWYLQNLGQGPELLIRYENEEAVDDSQLPKDRFSAERLKGVDSTLKIQPAELGDSAVYLCASSVGQVNTEAFFGQGTRLTVV.

Only one count was recorded for this clone. This chain joins TRBV5-6 and TRBJ2-2; D not certain. CDR3 length: 13 residues. CDR1 and CDR2 (germline): SGHDT, YYEEEE. V lost 4 bases, J lost 4 bases, and 8 bases lay in between. CDR3 residues: CASSLPPTGELFF. CDR3 in DNA: TGTGCCAGCAGCCTACCCCCCACCGGGGAGCTGTTTTTT.

This chain uses TRBV28 with TRBJ1-2, with D tentatively TRBD1 (6 bases). From germline, CDR1 is MDHEN and CDR2 SYDVKM. This CDR3 region has 12 residues. CDR3 sequence: CGGGSADYGYTF. CDR3 DNA: TGTGGGGGGGGCTCGGCGGACTATGGCTACACCTTC.

The CDR3 nucleotides read TGTGCCAGCAGCTTCATGGGGACAGGGGGTGGCGGGGAGCTGTTTTTT. Translated: CASSFMGTGGGGELFF. The chain recombines TRBV11-3 with TRBJ2-2; 11 bases are shared with TRBD1. The germline gives CDR1 SGHNT, CDR2 YENEEA. With V trimmed by 3 bases and J by 7 bases, 7 bases remained unmatched. The CDR3 is 16 amino acids.